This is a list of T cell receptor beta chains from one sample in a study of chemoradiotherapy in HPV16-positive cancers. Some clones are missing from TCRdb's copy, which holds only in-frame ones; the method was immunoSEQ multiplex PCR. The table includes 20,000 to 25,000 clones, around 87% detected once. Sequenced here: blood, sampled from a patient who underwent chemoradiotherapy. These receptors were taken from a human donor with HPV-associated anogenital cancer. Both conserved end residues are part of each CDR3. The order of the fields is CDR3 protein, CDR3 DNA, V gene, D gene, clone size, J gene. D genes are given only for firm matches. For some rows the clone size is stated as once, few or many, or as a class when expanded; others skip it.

CDR3aa: CASSDYRVYYEQYF
CDR3nt: TGTGCCAGCAGTGACTATCGGGTATACTACGAGCAGTACTTC
v_gene: TRBV6-4
d_gene: .
abundance: .
j_gene: TRBJ2-7

CDR3aa: CASSVPGQGFTKNQPQHF
CDR3nt: TGTGCCAGCAGTGTCCCGGGACAGGGCTTTACTAAGAATCAGCCCCAGCATTTT
v_gene: TRBV28
d_gene: TRBD1
abundance: .
j_gene: TRBJ1-5

CDR3aa: CASKAQGEKLFF
CDR3nt: TGTGCCAGCAAGGCTCAGGGGGAAAAACTGTTTTTT
v_gene: TRBV6-5
d_gene: .
abundance: .
j_gene: TRBJ1-4

CDR3aa: CASSLWTSGINEQFF
CDR3nt: TGTGCCAGCAGCCTGTGGACTAGCGGGATCAATGAGCAGTTCTTC
v_gene: TRBV14
d_gene: TRBD2
abundance: .
j_gene: TRBJ2-1

CDR3aa: CASSAGIETQYF
CDR3nt: TGTGCCAGCTCCGCGGGAATAGAGACCCAGTACTTC
v_gene: TRBV6-6
d_gene: .
abundance: .
j_gene: TRBJ2-5

CDR3aa: CASSPQELAGEASYEQYF
CDR3nt: TGCGCCAGCAGCCCTCAGGAACTAGCGGGAGAAGCGTCCTACGAGCAGTACTTC
v_gene: TRBV4-3
d_gene: TRBD2
abundance: few
j_gene: TRBJ2-7

CDR3aa: CASSRGLGQETQYF
CDR3nt: TGTGCCAGCAGCCGGGGTTTGGGCCAAGAGACCCAGTACTTC
v_gene: TRBV5-8
d_gene: .
abundance: .
j_gene: TRBJ2-5

CDR3aa: CATLRLEGGTGELFF
CDR3nt: TGTGCCACCCTAAGGTTGGAGGGAGGGACCGGGGAGCTGTTTTTT
v_gene: TRBV25-1
d_gene: TRBD2
abundance: .
j_gene: TRBJ2-2

CDR3aa: CASSLSTQGNQPQHF
CDR3nt: TGTGCCAGCAGTTTATCAACGCAGGGAAATCAGCCCCAGCATTTT
v_gene: TRBV28
d_gene: .
abundance: .
j_gene: TRBJ1-5

CDR3aa: CASREFTDTEAFF
CDR3nt: TGTGCCAGCAGGGAGTTCACGGACACTGAAGCTTTCTTT
v_gene: TRBV6-5
d_gene: .
abundance: .
j_gene: TRBJ1-1

CDR3aa: CASSVGLGTSGGEHYEQYF
CDR3nt: TGTGCCAGCAGCGTAGGATTAGGGACTAGCGGGGGGGAACACTACGAGCAGTACTTC
v_gene: TRBV9
d_gene: TRBD2
abundance: .
j_gene: TRBJ2-7

CDR3aa: CASSTRTGANEQFF
CDR3nt: TGTGCCAGCAGCACCCGGACAGGGGCCAATGAGCAGTTCTTC
v_gene: TRBV11-3
d_gene: TRBD1
abundance: .
j_gene: TRBJ2-1

CDR3aa: CASSLGTKPSGEQYF
CDR3nt: TGCGCCAGCAGCCTCGGGACAAAGCCATCGGGCGAGCAGTACTTC
v_gene: TRBV5-1
d_gene: .
abundance: .
j_gene: TRBJ2-7

CDR3aa: CASSGTGRTQETQYF
CDR3nt: TGTGCCAGCAGTGGGACAGGGCGTACCCAAGAGACCCAGTACTTC
v_gene: TRBV2
d_gene: TRBD1
abundance: .
j_gene: TRBJ2-5

CDR3aa: CASSSDGSYEQYF
CDR3nt: TGTGCCAGCAGCTCGGACGGGTCCTACGAGCAGTACTTC
v_gene: TRBV11-3
d_gene: .
abundance: .
j_gene: TRBJ2-7

CDR3aa: CASSSTGGSNQPQHF
CDR3nt: TGTGCCAGCAGTTCGACAGGAGGGAGCAATCAGCCCCAGCATTTT
v_gene: TRBV2
d_gene: .
abundance: .
j_gene: TRBJ1-5

CDR3aa: CASSISGGNTGELFF
CDR3nt: TGTGCCAGTAGTATCAGCGGGGGGAACACCGGGGAGCTGTTTTTT
v_gene: TRBV19
d_gene: TRBD2
abundance: .
j_gene: TRBJ2-2

CDR3aa: CASSYSNRDNQPQHF
CDR3nt: TGTGCCAGCAGTTACTCGAACAGGGATAATCAGCCCCAGCATTTT
v_gene: TRBV6-6
d_gene: .
abundance: .
j_gene: TRBJ1-5

CDR3aa: CASGRTPQFQETQYF
CDR3nt: TGCGCCAGCGGCCGGACGCCCCAATTTCAAGAGACCCAGTACTTC
v_gene: TRBV23-1
d_gene: .
abundance: .
j_gene: TRBJ2-5

CDR3aa: CSFGGGRGEQFF
CDR3nt: TGCAGCTTCGGAGGGGGGCGGGGTGAGCAGTTCTTC
v_gene: TRBV29-1
d_gene: .
abundance: .
j_gene: TRBJ2-1

CDR3aa: CASSRRSGGAGSPLHF
CDR3nt: TGTGCCAGCAGTCGCCGCTCAGGGGGCGCAGGTTCACCCCTCCACTTT
v_gene: TRBV27
d_gene: TRBD1
abundance: .
j_gene: TRBJ1-6

CDR3aa: CASSDGTGERNYGYTF
CDR3nt: TGCGCCAGCAGTGACGGTACAGGGGAACGAAACTATGGCTACACCTTC
v_gene: TRBV10-2
d_gene: TRBD1
abundance: .
j_gene: TRBJ1-2